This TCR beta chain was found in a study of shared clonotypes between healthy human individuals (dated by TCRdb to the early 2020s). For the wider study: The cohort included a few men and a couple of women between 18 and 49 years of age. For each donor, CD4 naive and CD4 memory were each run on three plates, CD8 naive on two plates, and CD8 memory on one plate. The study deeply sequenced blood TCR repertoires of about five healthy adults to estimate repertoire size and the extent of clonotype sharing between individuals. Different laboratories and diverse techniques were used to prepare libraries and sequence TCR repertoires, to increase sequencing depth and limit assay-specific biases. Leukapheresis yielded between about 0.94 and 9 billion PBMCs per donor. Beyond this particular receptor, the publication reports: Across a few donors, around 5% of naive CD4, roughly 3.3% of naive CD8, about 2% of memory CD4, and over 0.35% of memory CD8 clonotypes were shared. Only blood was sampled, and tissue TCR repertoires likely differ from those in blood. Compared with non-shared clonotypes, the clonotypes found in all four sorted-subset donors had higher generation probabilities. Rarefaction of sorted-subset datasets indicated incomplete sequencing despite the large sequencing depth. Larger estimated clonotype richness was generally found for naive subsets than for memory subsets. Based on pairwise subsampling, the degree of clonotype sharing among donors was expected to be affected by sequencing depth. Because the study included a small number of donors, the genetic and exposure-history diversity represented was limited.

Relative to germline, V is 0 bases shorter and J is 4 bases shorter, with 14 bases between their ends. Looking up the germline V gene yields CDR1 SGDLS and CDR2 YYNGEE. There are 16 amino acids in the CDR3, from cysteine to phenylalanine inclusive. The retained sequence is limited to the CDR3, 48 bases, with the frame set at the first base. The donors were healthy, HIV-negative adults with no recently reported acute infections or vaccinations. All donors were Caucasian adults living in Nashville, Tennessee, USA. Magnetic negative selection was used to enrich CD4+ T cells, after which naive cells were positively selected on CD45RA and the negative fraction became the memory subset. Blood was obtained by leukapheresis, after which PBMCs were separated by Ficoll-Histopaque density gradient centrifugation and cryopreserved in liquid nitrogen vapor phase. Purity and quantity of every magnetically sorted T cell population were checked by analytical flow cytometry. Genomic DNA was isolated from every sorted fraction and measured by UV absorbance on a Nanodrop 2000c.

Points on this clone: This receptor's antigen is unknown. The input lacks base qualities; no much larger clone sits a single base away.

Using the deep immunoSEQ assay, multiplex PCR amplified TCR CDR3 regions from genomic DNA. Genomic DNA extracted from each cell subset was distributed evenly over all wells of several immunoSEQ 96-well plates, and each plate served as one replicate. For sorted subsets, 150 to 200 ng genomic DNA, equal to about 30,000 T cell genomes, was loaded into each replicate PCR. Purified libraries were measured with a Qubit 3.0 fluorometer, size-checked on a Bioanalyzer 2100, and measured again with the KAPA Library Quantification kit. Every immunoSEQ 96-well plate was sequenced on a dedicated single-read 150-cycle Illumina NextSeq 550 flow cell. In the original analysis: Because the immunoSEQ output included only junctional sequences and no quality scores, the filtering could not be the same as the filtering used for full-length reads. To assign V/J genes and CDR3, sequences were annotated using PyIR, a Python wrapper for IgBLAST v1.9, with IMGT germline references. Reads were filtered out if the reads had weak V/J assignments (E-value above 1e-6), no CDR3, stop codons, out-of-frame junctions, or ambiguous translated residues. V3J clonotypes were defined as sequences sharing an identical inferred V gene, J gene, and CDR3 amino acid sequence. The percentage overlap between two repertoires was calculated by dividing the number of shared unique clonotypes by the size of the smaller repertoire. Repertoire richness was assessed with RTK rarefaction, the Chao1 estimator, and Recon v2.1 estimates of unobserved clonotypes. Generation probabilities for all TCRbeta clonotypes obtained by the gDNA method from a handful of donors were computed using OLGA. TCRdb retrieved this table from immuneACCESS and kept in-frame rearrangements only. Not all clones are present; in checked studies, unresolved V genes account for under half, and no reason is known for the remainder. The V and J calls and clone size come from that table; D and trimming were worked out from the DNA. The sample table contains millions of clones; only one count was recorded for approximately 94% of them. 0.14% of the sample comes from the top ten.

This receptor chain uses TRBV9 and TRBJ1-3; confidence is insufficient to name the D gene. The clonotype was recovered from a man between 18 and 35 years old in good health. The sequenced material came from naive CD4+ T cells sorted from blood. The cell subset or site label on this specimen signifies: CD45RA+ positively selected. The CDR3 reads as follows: CASSVASGLRGNTIYF. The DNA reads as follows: TGTGCCAGCAGCGTAGCCTCGGGCTTACGCGGAAACACCATATATTTT.